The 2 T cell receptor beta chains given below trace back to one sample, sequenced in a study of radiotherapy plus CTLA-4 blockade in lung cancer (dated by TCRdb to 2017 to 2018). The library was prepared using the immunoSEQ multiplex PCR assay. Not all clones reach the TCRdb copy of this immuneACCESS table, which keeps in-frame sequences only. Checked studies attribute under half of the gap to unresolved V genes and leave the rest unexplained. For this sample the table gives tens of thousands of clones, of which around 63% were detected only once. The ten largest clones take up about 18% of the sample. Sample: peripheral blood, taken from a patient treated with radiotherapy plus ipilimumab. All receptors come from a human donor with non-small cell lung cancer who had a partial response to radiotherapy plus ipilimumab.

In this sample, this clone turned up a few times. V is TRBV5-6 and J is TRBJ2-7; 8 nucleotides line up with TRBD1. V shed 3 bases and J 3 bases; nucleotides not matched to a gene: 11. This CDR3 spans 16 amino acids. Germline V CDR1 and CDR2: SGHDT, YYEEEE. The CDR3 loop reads CASSSTPGQADYEQYF. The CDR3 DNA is TGTGCCAGCAGCTCAACACCGGGACAGGCTGACTACGAGCAGTACTTC.

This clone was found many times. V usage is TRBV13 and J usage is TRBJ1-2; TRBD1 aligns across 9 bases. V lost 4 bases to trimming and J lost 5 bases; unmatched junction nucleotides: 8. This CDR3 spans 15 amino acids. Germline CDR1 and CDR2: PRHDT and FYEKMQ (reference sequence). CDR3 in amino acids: CASSSRGTGLYGYTF. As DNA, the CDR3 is TGTGCCAGCAGCTCCCGCGGGACAGGGTTATATGGCTACACCTTC.